The clone carrying this T cell receptor (beta chain) was seen just once. Germline CDR1 SGHRS, CDR2 YFSETQ. V dropped 3 bases and J dropped 1 base, with 10 bases sitting between them. This CDR3 spans 14 amino acids. These data come from a study of blood T cell repertoires in COVID-19. Study summary: Samples of COVID-19 (acute and convalescent) were obtained from the United States, Italy and Spain. PBMCs, B-cell-depleted T cells, or T cells provided the cDNA or gDNA that made up the material.

In the study's own analysis: Amplification with reference gene primers provided the estimates of nucleated cell counts. Some clones are missing from TCRdb's copy, which holds only in-frame ones; the method was immunoSEQ multiplex PCR. V and J calls and clone size are given by that table; D and trimming were obtained from the DNA. The sample gives approximately 150,000 clones, approximately 88% of which show up once; more than 0.8% is in the top ten. The source of this sequence is a woman between 45 and 60 years old with acute or convalescent COVID-19. The sequencing sample was made of peripheral blood. The chain links TRBV5-1 to TRBJ1-1; D remains unclear. The CDR3 sequence is CASSYSTSNTEAFF. The CDR3 coding sequence is TGCGCCAGCAGCTACTCGACATCGAACACTGAAGCTTTCTTT.